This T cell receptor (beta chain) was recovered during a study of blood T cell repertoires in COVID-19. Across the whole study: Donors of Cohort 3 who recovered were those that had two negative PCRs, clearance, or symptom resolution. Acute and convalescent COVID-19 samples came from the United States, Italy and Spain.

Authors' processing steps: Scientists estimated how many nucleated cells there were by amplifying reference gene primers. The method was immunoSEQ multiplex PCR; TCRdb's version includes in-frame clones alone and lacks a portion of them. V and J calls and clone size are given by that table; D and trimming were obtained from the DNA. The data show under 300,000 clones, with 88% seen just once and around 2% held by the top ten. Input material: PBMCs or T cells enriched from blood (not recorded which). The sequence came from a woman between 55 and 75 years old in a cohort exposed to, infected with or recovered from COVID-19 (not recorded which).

This CDR3 reads CASREITSEAGELFF. DNA for the CDR3: TGTGCCAGCAGAGAGATCACTAGCGAAGCCGGGGAGCTGTTTTTT. This chain links TRBV2 with TRBJ2-2, with 7 nucleotides matching TRBD2. Germline lookup yields CDR1 SNHLY and CDR2 FYNNEI. The CDR3 runs to 15 residues. V trimming: 6 bases; J trimming: 6 bases; junction bases outside the gene matches: 10.